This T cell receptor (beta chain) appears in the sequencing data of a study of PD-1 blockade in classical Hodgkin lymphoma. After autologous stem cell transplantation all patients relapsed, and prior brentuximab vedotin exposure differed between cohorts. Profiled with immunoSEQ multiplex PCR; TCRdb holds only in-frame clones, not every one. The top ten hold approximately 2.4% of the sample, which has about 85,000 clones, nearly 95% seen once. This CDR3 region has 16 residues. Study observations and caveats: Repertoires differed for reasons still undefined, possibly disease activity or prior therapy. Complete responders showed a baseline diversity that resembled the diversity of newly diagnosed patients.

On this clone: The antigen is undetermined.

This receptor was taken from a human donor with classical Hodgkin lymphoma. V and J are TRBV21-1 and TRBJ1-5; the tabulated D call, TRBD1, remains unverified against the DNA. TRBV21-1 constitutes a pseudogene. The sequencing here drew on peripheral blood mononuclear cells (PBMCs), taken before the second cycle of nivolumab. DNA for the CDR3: TGTGCCAGCAGCAAACAGACAGCGTATAGCAATCAGCCCCAGCATTTT. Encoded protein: CASSKQTAYSNQPQHF.